These 20 T cell receptor beta chains came from one sample sequenced in a study of T cells in tuberculosis. Noted time point: new active TB diagnosis, blood taken before or within 7 days of starting treatment. Clones were sequenced by immunoSEQ multiplex PCR, and TCRdb holds only the in-frame ones, with some missing. This sample yields roughly 34,000 clones, of which 93% are seen a single time; roughly 10% belongs to the top ten. Sequences were derived from PBMCs, sampled at tuberculosis diagnosis. These receptors were obtained from an adult with tuberculosis.

The V gene is TRBV2, the J gene TRBJ2-7, with 11 bases lining up with TRBD2. The germline gives CDR1 SNHLY, CDR2 FYNNEI. This CDR3 is 13 amino acids long. Trimming cost V 5 bases and J 5 bases; bases outside gene matches: 2. DNA for the CDR3: TGTGCCAGCAGTTCGACTAGCGGGGACGAGCAGTACTTC. Its protein is CASSSTSGDEQYF.

The chain recombines TRBV11-2 with TRBJ2-3; D may be TRBD2 (7 bases). Germline lookup yields CDR1 SGHAT and CDR2 FQNNGV. The CDR3 totals 16 residues. Trimming took 5 bases from V and 0 from J, leaving 15 bases between them. Here the CDR3 reads CASSTFGGPSTDTQYF. DNA for the CDR3: TGTGCCAGCAGCACCTTCGGGGGGCCCAGCACAGATACGCAGTATTTT.

The chain uses TRBV4-1 and TRBJ2-2; no clear D gene. Trimming stripped 5 bases from V and 5 bases from J, with 15 bases between. The CDR3 consists of 15 residues. Per germline, CDR1 MGHRA and CDR2 YSYEKL. CDR3 nucleotides: TGCGCCAGCAGCAAGACGGTTCAGAGGACCGGGGAGCTGTTTTTT. It yields the protein CASSKTVQRTGELFF.

This clone appeared a few times. This rearrangement joins TRBV4-1 to TRBJ1-2; 8 nucleotides line up with TRBD1. Germline V gives CDR1 MGHRA, CDR2 YSYEKL. The CDR3 is 17 residues long. V shed 2 bases and J 6 bases; nucleotides not matched to a gene: 14. The CDR3 spells CASSQLVRGLKGDGYTF. For the CDR3, the DNA is TGCGCCAGCAGCCAACTGGTCAGGGGGCTCAAAGGGGATGGCTACACCTTC.

This chain uses TRBV2 with TRBJ2-2; TRBD2 matches at 13 bases. In germline, CDR1 is SNHLY, CDR2 FYNNEI. The J segment lost 6 bases and the V segment lost 1 base, leaving 5 bases of the junction unmatched. This CDR3 has 17 amino acids. CDR3 in amino acids: CASSEGTSGRGPGELFF. CDR3 coding DNA: TGTGCCAGCAGTGAAGGGACTAGCGGGAGAGGGCCCGGGGAGCTGTTTTTT.

This chain links TRBV2 with TRBJ1-3; no clear D gene. The length of the CDR3 is 14 residues. Per the germline V gene, CDR1 is SNHLY and CDR2 is FYNNEI. V lost 8 bases to trimming and J lost 1 base, with 12 bases between them. CDR3 nucleotides: TGTGCCAGCGATACTGAATTTTCTGGAAACACCATATATTTT. The encoded protein is CASDTEFSGNTIYF.

The V and J genes are TRBV18 and TRBJ2-7; 8 nucleotides match TRBD1. CDR1 and CDR2 (germline): KGHSH, LQKENI. Trimming cost V 3 bases and J 1 base; bases outside gene matches: 5. CDR3 length equals 15 residues. Written as DNA, the CDR3 is TGTGCCAGCTCACCCGCGGGACAGGCTTCCTACGAGCAGTACTTC. Protein product: CASSPAGQASYEQYF.

The rearrangement links TRBV5-1 to TRBJ2-3, with a tentative D call TRBD1 (5 bases). V was trimmed by 4 bases and J by 0 bases, leaving 9 bases between them. CDR3 length: 14 amino acids. Per the germline V gene, CDR1 is SGHRS and CDR2 is YFSETQ. The CDR3 bases are TGCGCCAGCAGCCCGACAGCTAGCACAGATACGCAGTATTTT. This translates into CASSPTASTDTQYF. The variable domain in full, completed from reference TRBV5-1 and TRBJ2-3, reads KAGVTQTPRYLIKTRGQQVTLSCSPISGHRSVSWYQQTPGQGLQFLFEYFSETQRNKGNFPGRFSGRQFSNSRSEMNVSTLELGDSALYLCASSPTASTDTQYFGPGTRLTVL.

The chain joins TRBV18 to TRBJ1-2; 11 bases are a match to TRBD1. Losses at the gene ends were 6 bases for V and 3 bases for J; bases not matched to a gene: 6. CDR3 length equals 15 residues. Germline assignment: CDR1 KGHSH and CDR2 LQKENI. The CDR3 loop is CASSSGQGAYYGYTF. In nucleotides, the CDR3 is TGTGCCAGCTCGTCAGGACAGGGGGCGTACTATGGCTACACCTTC.

V usage is TRBV6-5 and J usage is TRBJ1-2; D perhaps matches TRBD1 (6 bases). The germline gives CDR1 MNHEY, CDR2 SVGAGI. V gave up 10 bases and J gave up 4 bases, with 19 bases separating them. The CDR3 has 14 residues. The CDR3: CATGRGQLLYGYTF. For the CDR3, the DNA is TGTGCCACAGGAAGGGGACAATTACTCTATGGCTACACCTTC.

The table lists this clone with a count of one. This chain links TRBV6-6 with TRBJ2-3, with 7 positions matching TRBD1. Trimming cost V 2 bases and J 3 bases; bases outside gene matches: 2. CDR3 length: 14 amino acids. Per the germline V gene, CDR1 is MNHNY and CDR2 is SVGAGI (reference sequence). The CDR3 DNA reads TGTGCCAGCAGTTACCCGGACAGGACAGATACGCAGTATTTT. Its translation is CASSYPDRTDTQYF.

The chain recombines TRBV11-2 with TRBJ2-3; 9 bases align to TRBD2. The CDR3 runs 15 residues. The V segment lost 5 bases and the J segment 2 bases; nucleotides outside the gene matches: 5. From germline, CDR1 is SGHAT and CDR2 FQNNGV. CDR3 in amino acids: CASSPWTSATDTQYF. The CDR3 nucleotides read TGTGCCAGCAGCCCTTGGACTAGCGCCACAGATACGCAGTATTTT.

V usage is TRBV10-3 and J usage is TRBJ2-1, with TRBD2 matching 9 bases. The CDR3 is 21 residues long. Germline V lookup: CDR1 ENHRY, CDR2 SYGVKD. V dropped 2 bases and J dropped 0; count of bases not matched to a gene: 17. The CDR3 coding sequence is TGTGCCATCAGTGAGGGTGGAGTGGGTGCCCTAGCGGGGCACTCCTACAATGAGCAGTTCTTC. Its protein product is CAISEGGVGALAGHSYNEQFF.

The J gene is TRBJ1-2, the V gene TRBV19; tentatively, D is TRBD1 (6 bases). This CDR3 region has 14 residues. V was clipped by 6 bases and J by 5 bases, with 16 bases between them. Germline V gives CDR1 LNHDA, CDR2 SQIVND (reference sequence). Written as DNA, the CDR3 is TGTGCCAGTAGGGAGCAGGGGTCGGTTTATGGCTACACCTTC. Its protein is CASREQGSVYGYTF. The full variable domain, its missing parts supplied by reference TRBV19 and TRBJ1-2, is DGGITQSPKYLFRKEGQNVTLSCEQNLNHDAMYWYRQDPGQGLRLIYYSQIVNDFQKGDIAEGYSVSREKKESFPLTVTSAQKNPTAFYLCASREQGSVYGYTFGSGTRLTVV.

The chain couples TRBV7-2 to TRBJ2-1; 8 nucleotides agree with TRBD2. Per the germline V gene, CDR1 is SGHTA and CDR2 is FQGNSA. The V gene end was trimmed by 5 bases and the J gene end by 5 bases; junction bases not matched to a gene: 8. CDR3 length: 15 amino acids. The CDR3 region is CASSLLVAGNNEQFF. For the CDR3, the DNA is TGTGCCAGCAGCCTTCTAGTAGCGGGAAACAATGAGCAGTTCTTC. Supplemented by reference TRBV7-2 and TRBJ2-1, the full variable domain reads GAGVSQSPSNKVTEKGKDVELRCDPISGHTALYWYRQSLGQGLEFLIYFQGNSAPDKSGLPSDRFSAERTGGSVSTLTIQRTQQEDSAVYLCASSLLVAGNNEQFFGPGTRLTVL.

J is TRBJ1-5 and V is TRBV27; a possible D gene is TRBD1 (5 bases). Trimming took off 4 bases at V and 7 bases at J, with 17 bases between the two ends. This CDR3 has 15 amino acids. Germline loops: CDR1 MNHEY, CDR2 SMNVEV (reference sequence). Here the CDR3 reads CASSYTGGGGQPQHF. The DNA of the CDR3 is TGTGCCAGCAGTTATACCGGCGGGGGAGGGCAGCCCCAGCATTTT.

V usage is TRBV7-9 and J usage is TRBJ2-7; 14 bases align to TRBD2. CDR3 length equals 19 residues. V shed 5 bases and J 1 base; nucleotides not matched to a gene: 13. Germline V lookup: CDR1 SEHNR, CDR2 FQNEAQ (reference sequence). DNA of the CDR3: TGTGCCAGCAGCGCCGACCGGACTAGCGGGAGGCCTCCTTCCTACGAGCAGTACTTC. This encodes CASSADRTSGRPPSYEQYF.

This clone was observed a single time. The V call is TRBV18, the J call TRBJ2-2; 8 bases align to TRBD2. This CDR3 contains 19 residues. From germline, CDR1 is KGHSH and CDR2 LQKENI. Trimming at V came to 2 bases and at J to 0 bases, leaving 11 bases not matched to a gene. CDR3 DNA: TGTGCCAGCTCACCAACTAGTAGCGGGACACCTTCGAACACCGGGGAGCTGTTTTTT. Protein: CASSPTSSGTPSNTGELFF.

This chain links TRBV19 with TRBJ2-7, with a tentative D call TRBD1 (5 bases). This CDR3 has 14 residues. Germline values: CDR1 LNHDA, CDR2 SQIVND (reference sequence). Trimming took 6 bases from V and 4 from J, leaving 16 bases between them. The CDR3 here is CASSPGWAGYEQYF. CDR3 coding DNA: TGTGCCAGTAGCCCGGGTTGGGCAGGGTACGAGCAGTACTTC.

The chain uses TRBV6-1 and TRBJ2-7, with D possibly matching TRBD1 (5 bases). This CDR3 is built from 12 residues. Germline V gene data show CDR1 as MNHNS and CDR2 as SASEGT. Trimming removed 2 bases at V and 4 bases at J, with 6 bases between. The CDR3 loop reads CASSEQGYEQYF. Here the CDR3 DNA reads TGTGCCAGCAGTGAACAGGGATACGAGCAGTACTTC.